The 21 T cell receptor beta chains below were found in one sample sequenced in a study of T-cell reconstitution after alpha-beta-depleted transplantation in children. Unique molecular identifiers tagged the TCRbeta library. One entry per CDR3 protein, called by TCRdb with MiXCR from the PCR reads. Altogether hundreds of thousands of distinct CDR3 sequences are present, under 12% being singletons, with the ten largest covering 2% to 2.5%. Specimen: PBMCs, collected before TCRalphabeta/CD19-depleted stem cell transplant. Receptors originate from a child between 2 and 9 years old with inherited bone marrow failure, due to receive a stem cell transplant.

This clonotype was seen more than once but under ten times. J is TRBJ2-4 and V is TRBV5-1; the D is unclear. Germline CDR1 reads SGHRS; CDR2 reads YFSETQ. The CDR3 loop spans 16 amino acids. Trimming stripped 4 bases from V and 2 bases from J, with 16 bases between. CDR3 sequence reads: CASSPVARHTKNIQYF. In DNA, the CDR3 is TGCGCCAGCAGCCCGGTAGCCCGACATACCAAAAACATTCAGTACTTC.

V usage is TRBV12-3 or TRBV12-4 and J usage is TRBJ2-1; TRBD2 matches at 10 bases. The V gene end was trimmed by 3 bases and the J gene end by 8 bases; junction bases not matched to a gene: 10. The CDR3 has 16 residues. The CDR3 DNA sequence: TGTGCCAGCAGTTTTCTAGCGGGAGTGGGGAGTTATGAGCAGTTCTTC. Residues: CASSFLAGVGSYEQFF.

This clonotype was observed at least ten times. This chain joins TRBV27 and TRBJ2-7, with TRBD1 matching 12 bases. V was clipped by 6 bases and J by 3 bases; unmatched bases: 6. The germline gives CDR1 MNHEY, CDR2 SMNVEV (reference sequence). This CDR3 is built from 15 residues. CDR3: CASSLGTGGLYEQYF. The CDR3 DNA follows: TGTGCCAGCAGCTTGGGGACAGGGGGCCTCTACGAGCAGTACTTC.

At least ten counts were recorded for this clonotype. The chain links TRBV7-2 to TRBJ2-1; TRBD2 matches at 8 bases. CDR3 size: 18 residues. J gave up 0 bases and V 3 bases, and 10 bases lay outside the gene matches. Germline V CDR1 and CDR2: SGHTA, FQGNSA. CDR3 loop: CASSLSREGSSSYNEQFF. In DNA form, the CDR3 reads TGTGCCAGCAGCTTGAGCCGGGAGGGATCGAGCTCCTACAATGAGCAGTTCTTC.

Points on this clonotype: This may come from a read error, since a much larger clone is one base off. This chain uses TRBV5-6 with TRBJ2-3; D is perhaps TRBD1 or TRBD2 (5 bases each). The length of the CDR3 is 14 residues. CDR1 is SGHDT, CDR2 YYEEEE, per germline. The CDR3 DNA reads TGTACCAGCAGCGGCCGAGGGGTGCCCCTCGGGCAGTATTTT. Translated: CTSSGRGVPLGQYF.

The rearrangement joins TRBV11-1 to TRBJ2-1, with TRBD2 matching 11 bases. Germline CDR1 SGHAT, CDR2 FQDESV (reference sequence). Unmatched junction bases numbered 15, after V lost 5 bases and J lost 3 bases. The CDR3 contains 19 residues. CDR3 residues: CASSPSLQNGTSGYNEQFF. The CDR3 bases are TGTGCCAGCAGCCCCTCGCTACAAAACGGGACTAGCGGCTACAATGAGCAGTTCTTC.

This clonotype was counted at least ten times. V usage is TRBV7-8 and J usage is TRBJ2-3, with D maybe TRBD2 (6 bases). The CDR3 runs 16 residues. Looked up from germline, CDR1 is SGHVS and CDR2 is FQNEAQ. Trimming removed 5 bases from V and 2 bases from J, with 17 bases in between. In DNA form, the CDR3 reads TGTGCCAGCAGCGACTCCCGGGACTTGTACACAGATACGCAGTATTTT. It encodes CASSDSRDLYTDTQYF.

Written as DNA, the CDR3 is TGTGCCAGCAGCTTAAGGCCGGTGCTGGCAGGGAATGACGAGCAGTACTTC. Protein sequence: CASSLRPVLAGNDEQYF. This chain connects TRBV5-5 to TRBJ2-7, with D possibly matching TRBD1 (5 bases). This CDR3 is built from 17 residues. Germline V CDR1 and CDR2: SGHKS, YYEKEE (reference sequence). Trimming cost V 2 bases and J 5 bases, with 23 bases left between them.

Ten or more counts support this clonotype. The chain uses TRBV5-1 and TRBJ2-3; D tentatively reads TRBD1 or TRBD2 (5 bases each). The germline V and J ends were trimmed by 4 bases and 2 bases, with 14 bases remaining between them. Germline values: CDR1 SGHRS, CDR2 YFSETQ. This CDR3 contains 15 residues. The CDR3 nucleotides read TGCGCCAGCAGCACCGTTTGGGGGACCACAGATACGCAGTATTTT. This encodes CASSTVWGTTDTQYF. Full variable domain (rest looked up from reference TRBV5-1 and TRBJ2-3): KAGVTQTPRYLIKTRGQQVTLSCSPISGHRSVSWYQQTPGQGLQFLFEYFSETQRNKGNFPGRFSGRQFSNSRSEMNVSTLELGDSALYLCASSTVWGTTDTQYFGPGTRLTVL.

This clonotype was found a few times. The chain carries TRBV11-2 and TRBJ2-3; D is ambiguous. V lost 5 bases, J lost 0 bases, and 18 bases lay in between. Germline loops: CDR1 SGHAT, CDR2 FQNNGV. This CDR3 has 17 residues. CDR3 sequence (DNA): TGTGCCAGCAGCCCTGGGGTTGGACGGTATAGCACAGATACGCAGTATTTT. Residues: CASSPGVGRYSTDTQYF.

Ten or more counts support this clonotype. The chain recombines TRBV20-1 with TRBJ2-5, with D possibly TRBD2 on 6 matching bases. The CDR3 contains 14 residues. Deletions cut 8 bases from V and 2 bases from J, with 18 bases between. Germline V gene data show CDR1 as DFQATT and CDR2 as SNEGSKA (reference sequence). In DNA form, the CDR3 reads TGCAGTCCCCGGGCCGGGAGAGAGCAAGAGACCCAGTACTTC. It translates to CSPRAGREQETQYF.

To note about this clonotype: A much larger clone sits a single nucleotide away, making a read error possible. This chain uses TRBV20-1 with TRBJ2-3; D is unclear. The germline V gene has CDR1 DFQATT and CDR2 SNEGSKA (reference sequence). The CDR3 contains 11 residues. Here the CDR3 reads CSASETDPQYF. The CDR3 coding sequence is TGCAGTGCGTCGGAAACAGATCCGCAGTATTTT.

There are many counts of this clonotype. V and J are TRBV13 and TRBJ2-1; either TRBD1 or TRBD2 may fit D (7 bases each). This CDR3 has 15 amino acids. Deletions cut 1 base from V and 8 bases from J, with 15 bases between. From germline, CDR1 is PRHDT and CDR2 FYEKMQ (reference sequence). CDR3 amino acids: CASSLVDREGYEQFF. CDR3 nucleotide sequence: TGTGCCAGCAGCTTAGTTGACAGGGAGGGCTATGAGCAGTTCTTC. Using reference TRBV13 and TRBJ2-1 for the parts outside the CDR3, the full variable domain is AAGVIQSPRHLIKEKRETATLKCYPIPRHDTVYWYQQGPGQDPQFLISFYEKMQSDKGSIPDRFSAQQFSDYHSELNMSSLELGDSALYFCASSLVDREGYEQFFGPGTRLTVL.

This clonotype was counted between two and nine times. The V and J genes are TRBV14 and TRBJ2-3, with 8 bases aligning to TRBD2. V trimming: 0 bases; J trimming: 1 base; junction bases outside the gene matches: 15. CDR3 length: 20 amino acids. Germline V gene data show CDR1 as SGHDN and CDR2 as FVKESK. Here the CDR3 reads CASSQDPDGQRESGTDTQYF. In DNA form, the CDR3 reads TGTGCCAGCAGCCAAGATCCCGATGGACAGCGGGAGTCAGGCACAGATACGCAGTATTTT.

This clonotype has a handful of counts. The chain carries TRBV20-1 and TRBJ2-2; D may match TRBD1 or TRBD2 (6 bases each). The germline V gene has CDR1 DFQATT and CDR2 SNEGSKA (reference sequence). V lost 3 bases and J 3 bases, leaving 14 bases between the germline ends. The CDR3 is 15 residues long. CDR3 region: CSASYGGGHTGELFF. In nucleotides, the CDR3 is TGCAGTGCTAGTTACGGGGGCGGCCACACCGGGGAGCTGTTTTTT.

The chain is built from TRBV7-6 and TRBJ2-5; 15 bases match TRBD2. From germline, CDR1 is SGHVS and CDR2 FNYEAQ. This CDR3 has 16 amino acids. V dropped 5 bases and J dropped 5; count of bases not matched to a gene: 6. In nucleotides, the CDR3 is TGTGCCAGCAGCACCGGACTAGCGGGAGGGCGTGAGACCCAGTACTTC. Its translation: CASSTGLAGGRETQYF.

This clonotype was seen repeatedly, ten times or more. V gene TRBV18 combines with J gene TRBJ2-5; a weak D match, TRBD2 (6 bases). The germline CDR1 and CDR2 sequences are KGHSH and LQKENI. V was trimmed by 3 bases and J by 3 bases, leaving 17 bases between them. The CDR3 totals 16 residues. CDR3: CASSPAGGSPEETQYF. CDR3 nucleotide sequence: TGTGCCAGCTCACCGGCTGGAGGGTCCCCTGAAGAGACCCAGTACTTC. The whole variable domain, remainder taken from reference TRBV18 and TRBJ2-5, is NAGVMQNPRHLVRRRGQEARLRCSPMKGHSHVYWYRQLPEEGLKFMVYLQKENIIDESGMPKERFSAEFPKEGPSILRIQQVVRGDSAAYFCASSPAGGSPEETQYFGPGTRLLVL.

This clonotype was recorded at least ten times. This chain links TRBV27 with TRBJ2-1; TRBD2 matches at 12 bases. Looked up from germline, CDR1 is MNHEY and CDR2 is SMNVEV (reference sequence). The CDR3 runs to 16 residues. Trimming took 5 bases from V and 3 from J; bases not matched to a gene: 5. CDR3 in DNA: TGTGCCAGCAGTCTACTAGCGGGAGGTAACTACAATGAGCAGTTCTTC. Translated: CASSLLAGGNYNEQFF.

Written as DNA, the CDR3 is TGTGCCAGCAGTTACCAAGGGGCCTACTCCTACGAGCAGTACTTC. It specifies CASSYQGAYSYEQYF. The chain uses TRBV6-5 and TRBJ2-7; a possible D gene is TRBD1 (5 bases). Trimming shortened V by 2 bases and J by 0 bases, and 11 bases separated the two germline ends. Per the germline V gene, CDR1 is MNHEY and CDR2 is SVGAGI. CDR3 size: 15 residues.

There are many counts of this clonotype. The chain combines TRBV27 with TRBJ2-7, with TRBD2 matching over 10 bases. The CDR3 is made up of 14 amino acids. The trim removed 6 bases at V and 3 bases at J, leaving 5 bases unmatched. The germline V gene encodes CDR1 MNHEY and CDR2 SMNVEV (reference sequence). The CDR3 region is CASSPGTSVYEQYF. For the CDR3, the DNA is TGTGCCAGCAGCCCCGGGACTAGCGTCTACGAGCAGTACTTC.

This clonotype was counted at least ten times. The gene calls are TRBV5-6 and TRBJ1-2; D unclear. This CDR3 is 14 amino acids long. Germline assignment: CDR1 SGHDT and CDR2 YYEEEE. Trimming took off 6 bases at V and 2 bases at J, with 14 bases between the two ends. The CDR3 here is CASIPQTSNYGYTF. DNA of the CDR3: TGTGCCAGCATCCCTCAAACATCCAACTATGGCTACACCTTC. Full variable domain (outside the CDR3, taken from reference TRBV5-6 and TRBJ1-2): DAGVTQSPTHLIKTRGQQVTLRCSPKSGHDTVSWYQQALGQGPQFIFQYYEEEERQRGNFPDRFSGHQFPNYSSELNVNALLLGDSALYLCASIPQTSNYGYTFGSGTRLTVV.